This TCR beta chain was captured by sequencing in a study of control samples from healthy donors and cancer patients. The CDR3 totals 15 residues. V was trimmed by 4 bases and J by 6 bases, leaving 20 bases between them. CDR1 SGHRS and CDR2 YFSETQ come from the germline V gene. The data were produced by immunoSEQ multiplex PCR, yet TCRdb's version contains in-frame clones alone and is incomplete. This repertoire shows 390,000 or so clones, around 90% found once; its top ten account for around 6.4%. V and J are TRBV5-1 and TRBJ2-7; D tentatively reads TRBD1 or TRBD2 (6 bases each). This sequence was found in a man in his forties with head and neck cancer. Sequences were obtained from PBMCs. CDR3 nucleotide sequence: TGCGCCAGCAGCCCCTACCTGGAGGGGGAGCCCGAGCAGTACTTC. It specifies CASSPYLEGEPEQYF.